The 14 T cell receptor beta chains in this list originate from one sample, sequenced in a study of regulatory T cells in long-lasting Graves disease. Relying on iRepertoire HTBI primers and Arm-PCR of CDR3 regions, the team built TCR beta libraries. TCRdb recomputed calls from the multiplex PCR reads with MiXCR, one row per CDR3 protein. The table shows 350,000 to 450,000 distinct CDR3 sequences, with roughly 10% occurring only once. Time point meaning: newly diagnosed GD, antithyroid drugs for less than 3 months. PBMCs were the source of the RNA used for TCR sequencing. The same specimen was also included in a second study, on T cells in Graves' hyperthyroidism and ophthalmopathy.

The sample in question was peripheral blood mononuclear cells (PBMCs), obtained at new diagnosis, from a patient treated with antithyroid drugs. These receptors all stem from a woman aged 18-29 years with Graves disease.

The chain employs TRBV4-1 and TRBJ2-1; TRBD2 matches at 10 bases. The V gene's germline CDR1 is MGHRA and CDR2 YSYEKL. Trimming took 7 bases from V and 4 from J; bases not matched to a gene: 7. The CDR3 is 15 residues long. This CDR3 reads CASTLGLAEYNEQFF. The DNA of the CDR3 is TGCGCCAGCACCCTAGGACTAGCGGAATACAATGAGCAGTTCTTC.

The chain recombines TRBV5-5 with TRBJ2-2, with no clear D. The germline V and J ends were trimmed by 4 bases and 7 bases, with 11 bases remaining between them. CDR3 length: 13 residues. From germline, CDR1 is SGHKS and CDR2 YYEKEE (reference sequence). The CDR3 region has the DNA TGTGCCAGCAGCCTACAACCGGGCGGGGAGCTGTTTTTT. Translated: CASSLQPGGELFF.

Comment on this clonotype: This clone may be a read error of a much larger clone one base away. The CDR3 sequence: CASSFTGYGTNVLTF. CDR3 in DNA: TGTGCCAGCAGTTTCACAGGGTATGGGACCAACGTCCTGACTTTC. This chain uses TRBV7-9 with TRBJ2-6; perhaps TRBD1 as D (6 bases). The CDR3 covers 15 residues. CDR1 is SEHNR and CDR2 is FQNEAQ in the germline V gene (reference sequence).

This chain joins TRBV28 and TRBJ2-5; D might be TRBD1 or TRBD2, each matching 5 bases. The CDR3 consists of 12 residues. Trimming shortened V by 8 bases and J by 2 bases, and 9 bases separated the two germline ends. Germline assignment: CDR1 MDHEN and CDR2 SYDVKM. The CDR3 spells CASGTGQETQYF. Written as DNA, the CDR3 is TGTGCCAGCGGGACCGGACAAGAGACCCAGTACTTC.

This clonotype was found many times. The genes are TRBV7-3 and TRBJ2-2, with D possibly matching TRBD1 (5 bases). Trimming took off 0 bases at V and 5 bases at J, with 7 bases between the two ends. There are 14 residues in the CDR3. Germline V gene sequence: CDR1 SGHTA, CDR2 FQGTGA. The CDR3 DNA follows: TGTGCCAGCAGCTTAACTGCAGGGACCGGGGAGCTGTTTTTT. It codes for CASSLTAGTGELFF.

V usage is TRBV7-2 and J usage is TRBJ1-5; D is unresolved. The V and J ends lost 2 bases and 3 bases respectively, with 11 bases between them. This CDR3 region has 15 residues. Germline values: CDR1 SGHTA, CDR2 FQGNSA. CDR3 in amino acids: CASSLTLHLNQPQHF. In nucleotides, the CDR3 is TGTGCCAGCAGCTTAACGCTGCACCTCAATCAGCCCCAGCATTTT. Complete variable domain (other parts from reference TRBV7-2 and TRBJ1-5): GAGVSQSPSNKVTEKGKDVELRCDPISGHTALYWYRQSLGQGLEFLIYFQGNSAPDKSGLPSDRFSAERTGGSVSTLTIQRTQQEDSAVYLCASSLTLHLNQPQHFGDGTRLSIL.

Only a few counts were recorded for this clonotype. V is TRBV12-3 or TRBV12-4 and J is TRBJ2-1, with D perhaps matching TRBD1 (6 bases). This CDR3 has 14 residues. The ends were cut back, 7 bases at V and 4 bases at J, with 14 bases in the middle. The CDR3 DNA follows: TGTGCCAGCACAACGCCAGGACAGTACAATGAGCAGTTCTTC. It codes for CASTTPGQYNEQFF.

This clonotype came up many times. The J gene is TRBJ1-2, the V gene TRBV5-8, with D possibly TRBD1 on 5 matching bases. Per the germline V gene, CDR1 is SGHTS and CDR2 is YDEGEE. Trimming cost V 5 bases and J 5 bases, with 19 bases left between them. The CDR3 has 15 amino acids. The CDR3 nucleotides are TGTGCCAGCAGGTTGCAGGTGGGGGTTTTATATGGCTACACCTTC. Translation gives CASRLQVGVLYGYTF. Complete variable domain (other parts from reference TRBV5-8 and TRBJ1-2): EAGVTQSPTHLIKTRGQQATLRCSPISGHTSVYWYQQALGLGLQFLLWYDEGEERNRGNFPPRFSGRQFPNYSSELNVNALELEDSALYLCASRLQVGVLYGYTFGSGTRLTVV.

This clonotype has a count of ten or more. The genes are TRBV18 and TRBJ2-7, with D uncertain. V was pared by 0 bases and J by 3 bases, with 6 bases between. Germline CDR1 KGHSH, CDR2 LQKENI. CDR3 length equals 13 residues. Here the CDR3 DNA reads TGTGCCAGCTCACCACCTGGCAGCTACGAGCAGTACTTC. It codes for CASSPPGSYEQYF.

This clonotype was recorded at least ten times. The chain links TRBV28 to TRBJ2-2; D is unresolved. This CDR3 is built from 15 residues. Germline V gives CDR1 MDHEN, CDR2 SYDVKM. V was cut by 1 base and J by 4 bases, with 10 bases left in between. The CDR3 bases are TGTGCCAGCAGTTTATTGTCAAAATCCACCGGGGAGCTGTTTTTT. It is translated as CASSLLSKSTGELFF.

The rearrangement links TRBV20-1 to TRBJ2-3; 7 bases agree with TRBD2. This CDR3 region has 16 residues. J lost 1 base, V lost 1 base, and 8 bases had no gene match. CDR1 and CDR2 from the germline V gene are DFQATT and SNEGSKA (reference sequence). The CDR3 region is CSARGNGGSGTDTQYF. In nucleotides, the CDR3 is TGCAGTGCTAGAGGCAACGGGGGGTCGGGCACAGATACGCAGTATTTT.

This clonotype was picked up many times. The chain couples TRBV2 to TRBJ2-7, with D unresolved. V was clipped by 6 bases and J by 3 bases, with 9 bases between them. The CDR3 length is 12 residues. Looked up from germline, CDR1 is SNHLY and CDR2 is FYNNEI. CDR3 DNA sequence: TGTGCCAGCAGCGAGGAGAACTACGAGCAGTACGTC. It yields the protein CASSEENYEQYV.

This clonotype has ten or more counts. The chain recombines TRBV9 with TRBJ2-1; 16 positions agree with TRBD2. After removal of 4 bases from V and 9 bases from J, the junction contained 7 bases not matched to a gene. CDR1 is SGDLS and CDR2 is YYNGEE in the germline V gene. There are 16 residues in the CDR3. The CDR3 DNA is TGTGCCAGCAGCCTCGGGACTAGCGGGGGGGCAAGTGAGCAGTTCTTC. It yields the protein CASSLGTSGGASEQFF.

V usage is TRBV25-1 and J usage is TRBJ2-1, with a weak D call TRBD1 (6 bases). The CDR3 spans 16 residues. V was pared by 2 bases and J by 1 base, with 12 bases between. CDR1 is MGHDK, CDR2 SYGVNS, per germline. The CDR3 bases are TGTGCCAGCAGTGAAGCCGGGACACCTTCCTACAATGAGCAGTTCTTC. Translation: CASSEAGTPSYNEQFF.